The 30 T cell receptor beta chains listed next were all sequenced from one sample in a study of T cells after yellow fever vaccination. MiXCR, applied by TCRdb to the 5' RACE reads, yields one record per CDR3 protein. Of 450,000 to 650,000 distinct CDR3 sequences listed, less than 25% are singletons. The starting material was PBMCs, obtained less than 25 days after the first yellow fever vaccination. Receptors were obtained from a man aged 18-30 years who received the YFV17D yellow fever vaccine.

The chain couples TRBV6-1 to TRBJ1-1; D not certain. V lost 1 base, J lost 0 bases, and 3 bases lay in between. CDR3 length: 13 amino acids. Germline V gene data show CDR1 as MNHNS and CDR2 as SASEGT. The CDR3 sequence: CASSEDMNTEAFF. The CDR3 DNA follows: TGTGCCAGCAGTGAAGACATGAACACTGAAGCTTTCTTT.

V and J are TRBV29-1 and TRBJ1-2; D unclear. Trimming took 3 bases from V and 4 from J, leaving 6 bases between them. This CDR3 has 11 amino acids. Germline V CDR1 and CDR2: SQVTM, ANQGSEA. The CDR3 nucleotides are TGCAGCGTTGAGGTAGCCTATGGCTACACCTTC. Protein product: CSVEVAYGYTF.

The chain carries TRBV7-2 and TRBJ1-2; 8 positions match TRBD1. V was pared by 4 bases and J by 1 base, with 5 bases of the junction left unmatched. The CDR3 is 15 residues long. Looked up from germline, CDR1 is SGHTA and CDR2 is FQGNSA. The CDR3 is CASSSLGQGNYGYTF. The DNA of the CDR3 is TGTGCCAGCAGCTCCCTCGGACAGGGTAACTATGGCTACACCTTC.

The chain is built from TRBV14 and TRBJ2-1; TRBD1 matches at 8 bases. This CDR3 spans 14 amino acids. V trimming: 7 bases; J trimming: 5 bases; junction bases outside the gene matches: 7. Germline V gives CDR1 SGHDN, CDR2 FVKESK. CDR3 loop: CASKWQGAHNEQFF. In nucleotides, the CDR3 is TGTGCCAGCAAATGGCAGGGGGCCCACAATGAGCAGTTCTTC.

CDR3 DNA sequence: TGTGCCAGCAGCTCGACTAGCGGGGGGCTCAGCACAGATACGCAGTATTTT. Protein: CASSSTSGGLSTDTQYF. The rearrangement links TRBV7-9 to TRBJ2-3; 13 bases map to TRBD2. The CDR3 covers 17 residues. V lost 4 bases, J lost 0 bases, and 4 bases stayed unmatched. The germline V gene encodes CDR1 SEHNR and CDR2 FQNEAQ (reference sequence).

CDR3 sequence reads: CASSFSRPPTDTQYF. CDR3 DNA sequence: TGTGCCAGCAGCTTCTCACGGCCGCCTACAGATACGCAGTATTTT. The gene calls are TRBV7-8 and TRBJ2-3; D gene unclear. This CDR3 is built from 15 residues. The V end lost 3 bases, the J end lost 3 bases, and 13 bases lay between the germline ends. In germline, CDR1 is SGHVS, CDR2 FQNEAQ. Filled out from reference TRBV7-8 and TRBJ2-3, the complete variable domain reads GAGVSQSPRYKVAKRGQDVALRCDPISGHVSLFWYQQALGQGPEFLTYFQNEAQLDKSGLPSDRFFAERPEGSVSTLKIQRTQQEDSAVYLCASSFSRPPTDTQYFGPGTRLTVL.

The chain recombines TRBV25-1 with TRBJ2-1; D not resolved. The CDR3 sequence is 15 residues long. Germline lookup yields CDR1 MGHDK and CDR2 SYGVNS. V was cut by 1 base and J by 2 bases, with 9 bases left in between. CDR3 region: CASSESQRPYNEQFF. CDR3 nucleotides: TGTGCCAGCAGTGAATCACAGAGACCCTACAATGAGCAGTTCTTC.

This clonotype was found a few times. V usage is TRBV20-1 and J usage is TRBJ1-4, with D possibly matching TRBD1 (5 bases). The V end lost 6 bases, the J end lost 8 bases, and 19 bases lay between the germline ends. CDR1 and CDR2 (germline): DFQATT, SNEGSKA (reference sequence). This CDR3 has 14 amino acids. The CDR3 nucleotides read TGCAGTGCCATAGACGCGTCGGGGGACGAAAAACTGTTTTTT. Protein: CSAIDASGDEKLFF.

The DNA for the CDR3 is TGTGCCAGCAGCTTATACTCCCAAGAGACCCAGTACTTC. It codes for CASSLYSQETQYF. This chain uses TRBV7-2 with TRBJ2-5; D gene uncertain. The CDR3 totals 13 residues. Germline V gives CDR1 SGHTA, CDR2 FQGNSA. V was shortened by 2 bases and J by 1 base, with 5 bases between the two germline ends.

The chain joins TRBV10-3 to TRBJ2-3; D unclear. Trimming took off 4 bases at V and 2 bases at J, with 10 bases between the two ends. The CDR3 runs to 14 residues. Germline V gene sequence: CDR1 ENHRY, CDR2 SYGVKD. The CDR3 DNA follows: TGTGCCATCAGTGGGCCCGAGTCCACAGATACGCAGTATTTT. Translation: CAISGPESTDTQYF.

The chain joins TRBV20-1 to TRBJ2-5; D unresolved. The CDR3 covers 14 residues. The germline CDR1 and CDR2 sequences are DFQATT and SNEGSKA (reference sequence). V gave up 6 bases and J gave up 2 bases, with 16 bases separating them. CDR3 sequence reads: CSAKSQVRQETQYF. The CDR3 nucleotides are TGCAGTGCAAAGTCCCAGGTCCGGCAAGAGACCCAGTACTTC.

V and J are TRBV10-3 and TRBJ2-1; the D gene is possibly TRBD2 (5 bases). V shed 3 bases and J shed 9 bases, with 15 bases lying between them. The CDR3 contains 14 residues. The V gene's germline CDR1 is ENHRY and CDR2 SYGVKD. The CDR3 reads CAISDHTRQSEQFF. The CDR3, as DNA: TGTGCCATCAGTGATCACACTAGGCAGAGTGAGCAGTTCTTC.

The chain employs TRBV19 and TRBJ2-3; 12 bases fit TRBD2. The germline V gene has CDR1 LNHDA and CDR2 SQIVND (reference sequence). The V gene end was trimmed by 3 bases and the J gene end by 4 bases; junction bases not matched to a gene: 5. The CDR3 is 16 residues long. The CDR3 reads CASSMALAGGADTQYF. The CDR3 DNA sequence: TGTGCCAGTAGTATGGCACTAGCGGGGGGCGCAGATACGCAGTATTTT.

The chain employs TRBV5-5 and TRBJ2-1; the match to TRBD1 covers 7 bases. The J segment lost 6 bases and the V segment lost 0 bases, leaving 3 bases of the junction unmatched. There are 14 residues in the CDR3. Germline CDR1 SGHKS, CDR2 YYEKEE (reference sequence). This chain's CDR3 is CASSLVTGLNEQFF. In DNA form, the CDR3 reads TGTGCCAGCAGCTTGGTGACAGGGCTCAATGAGCAGTTCTTC.

The chain is built from TRBV30 and TRBJ1-2, with D possibly TRBD1 on 5 matching bases. V was shortened by 5 bases and J by 2 bases, with 6 bases between the two germline ends. CDR3 size: 11 residues. CDR1 is GTSNPN and CDR2 is SVGIG in the germline V gene (reference sequence). CDR3 nucleotides: TGTGCCTGGGGACAAAACTATGGCTACACCTTC. Protein sequence: CAWGQNYGYTF.

In this sample, this clonotype turned up a few times. The chain links TRBV5-1 to TRBJ2-6; a possible D gene is TRBD2 (6 bases). The germline V gene encodes CDR1 SGHRS and CDR2 YFSETQ. V was shortened by 0 bases and J by 1 base, with 8 bases between the two germline ends. This CDR3 comprises 16 residues. The CDR3 DNA sequence: TGCGCCAGCAGCTTGGCCGGGGGATCTGGGGCCAACGTCCTGACTTTC. Translating gives CASSLAGGSGANVLTF.

This clonotype turned up a few times. The chain has TRBV7-9 and TRBJ1-1, with D possibly being TRBD1 (6 bases). The V end was cut by 4 bases, the J end by 0 bases, with 12 bases between. The CDR3 extends over 15 amino acids. Germline CDR1 reads SEHNR; CDR2 reads FQNEAQ (reference sequence). The DNA of the CDR3 is TGTGCCAGCAGCTCGACAGGTTCCATGAACACTGAAGCTTTCTTT. Translated: CASSSTGSMNTEAFF. Full variable domain (outside the CDR3, taken from reference TRBV7-9 and TRBJ1-1): DTGVSQNPRHKITKRGQNVTFRCDPISEHNRLYWYRQTLGQGPEFLTYFQNEAQLEKSRLLSDRFSAERPKGSFSTLEIQRTEQGDSAMYLCASSSTGSMNTEAFFGQGTRLTVV.

This clonotype came up a few times. The J gene is TRBJ2-3, the V gene TRBV5-1, with 9 positions matching TRBD1. The germline gives CDR1 SGHRS, CDR2 YFSETQ. V was pared by 4 bases and J by 3 bases, with 15 bases of the junction left unmatched. There are 18 residues in the CDR3. CDR3 sequence (DNA): TGCGCCAGCAGCACCCGAACCGGGACAGGGTGGTGGACAGATACGCAGTATTTT. Its translation is CASSTRTGTGWWTDTQYF. Filled out from reference TRBV5-1 and TRBJ2-3, the complete variable domain reads KAGVTQTPRYLIKTRGQQVTLSCSPISGHRSVSWYQQTPGQGLQFLFEYFSETQRNKGNFPGRFSGRQFSNSRSEMNVSTLELGDSALYLCASSTRTGTGWWTDTQYFGPGTRLTVL.

In this sample, this clonotype turned up many times. The CDR3 here is CASGNRAQETQYF. The CDR3 DNA reads as TGTGCCAGTGGGAACAGGGCCCAAGAGACCCAGTACTTC. The chain carries TRBV3-1 and TRBJ2-5; D is perhaps TRBD1 (6 bases). Germline V gives CDR1 LGHDT, CDR2 YNNKEL (reference sequence). The CDR3 is 13 amino acids. V was cut by 9 bases and J by 1 base, with 12 bases left in between.

The chain couples TRBV7-2 to TRBJ2-5; D unresolved. The germline CDR1 and CDR2 sequences are SGHTA and FQGNSA. The V gene lost 6 bases and the J gene lost 3 bases, with 11 bases spanning the gap. This CDR3 is 13 amino acids long. In DNA, the CDR3 is TGTGCCAGCAGTCAAGGCCGGAAAGAGACCCAGTACTTC. As protein: CASSQGRKETQYF.

The chain couples TRBV20-1 to TRBJ1-6; D gene ambiguous. The germline V gene encodes CDR1 DFQATT and CDR2 SNEGSKA (reference sequence). Trimming took off 3 bases at V and 8 bases at J, with 11 bases between the two ends. The CDR3 runs 13 residues. This CDR3 is CSASPGTDSPLHF. The DNA of the CDR3 is TGCAGTGCTAGCCCGGGTACGGATTCACCCCTCCACTTT.

A few counts support this clonotype. The chain is built from TRBV20-1 and TRBJ1-4; D is unresolved. The V end lost 6 bases, the J end lost 6 bases, and 8 bases lay between the germline ends. The CDR3 is 11 residues long. CDR1 is DFQATT and CDR2 is SNEGSKA in the germline V gene (reference sequence). The CDR3 nucleotides are TGCAGTGCAAAAGCTTATGAAAAACTGTTTTTT. Its translation: CSAKAYEKLFF.

V and J are TRBV7-9 and TRBJ2-5; no reliable D call. V was shortened by 0 bases and J by 5 bases, with 7 bases between the two germline ends. The CDR3 consists of 13 residues. Germline V CDR1 and CDR2: SEHNR, FQNEAQ (reference sequence). CDR3 sequence (DNA): TGTGCCAGCAGCTTAGCGGTTTCGGAGACCCAGTACTTC. This sequence encodes CASSLAVSETQYF.

DNA of the CDR3: TGTGCCAGCAGCCGGGGAACAGGCTATGGCTACACCTTC. Its protein product is CASSRGTGYGYTF. The chain is built from TRBV5-4 and TRBJ1-2, with TRBD1 as a possible D gene (5 bases). The CDR3 sequence is 13 residues long. V lost 4 bases to trimming and J lost 4 bases, with 11 bases between them. From germline, CDR1 is SGHNT and CDR2 YYREEE (reference sequence). Full variable domain (rest looked up from reference TRBV5-4 and TRBJ1-2): ETGVTQSPTHLIKTRGQQVTLRCSSQSGHNTVSWYQQALGQGPQFIFQYYREEENGRGNFPPRFSGLQFPNYSSELNVNALELDDSALYLCASSRGTGYGYTFGSGTRLTVV.

The chain links TRBV7-9 to TRBJ2-5; D is unresolved. The germline CDR1 and CDR2 sequences are SEHNR and FQNEAQ (reference sequence). The CDR3 is 12 residues long. V was trimmed by 5 bases and J by 3 bases, leaving 7 bases between them. CDR3 coding DNA: TGTGCCAGCAGCCTAGAGAAAGAGACCCAGTACTTC. This encodes CASSLEKETQYF.

This clonotype was seen a handful of times. The J gene is TRBJ1-1, the V gene TRBV4-1; D ambiguous. Germline CDR1 reads MGHRA; CDR2 reads YSYEKL. V lost 2 bases and J lost 11, with 9 bases in between. This CDR3 is built from 11 residues. The chain's CDR3 is CASSQNAEAFF. The DNA of the CDR3 is TGCGCCAGCAGCCAAAATGCAGAGGCTTTCTTT.

At least ten counts were recorded for this clonotype. This chain joins TRBV5-1 and TRBJ1-5, with D uncertain. Trimming removed 7 bases at V and 0 bases at J, with 8 bases between. Germline V CDR1 and CDR2: SGHRS, YFSETQ. The CDR3 extends over 13 amino acids. CDR3 DNA sequence: TGCGCCAGCGCATGGGATAGCAATCAGCCCCAGCATTTT. Protein product: CASAWDSNQPQHF.

The genes are TRBV11-2 and TRBJ2-2, with D maybe TRBD1 (5 bases). V was shortened by 2 bases and J by 6 bases, with 13 bases between the two germline ends. This CDR3 region has 15 residues. CDR1 SGHAT and CDR2 FQNNGV come from the germline V gene. The DNA for the CDR3 is TGTGCCAGCAGCTTACCACAGGCTTCCCCCGGGGAGCTGTTTTTT. This translates into CASSLPQASPGELFF.

The chain has TRBV24-1 and TRBJ2-1, with unresolved D. V lost 3 bases and J lost 6, with 14 bases in between. There are 15 residues in the CDR3. Germline CDR1 KGHDR, CDR2 SFDVKD. The CDR3 sequence: CATSDPLLWGNEQFF. In nucleotides, the CDR3 is TGTGCCACCAGTGATCCCTTACTGTGGGGCAATGAGCAGTTCTTC.

This clonotype was found a few times. The chain employs TRBV5-4 and TRBJ2-5; D not resolved. Germline V gene sequence: CDR1 SGHNT, CDR2 YYREEE (reference sequence). Trimming removed 1 base from V and 3 bases from J, with 10 bases in between. This CDR3 region has 14 residues. Here the CDR3 DNA reads TGTGCCAGCAGCTTGCAGTTGGCGGAAGAGACCCAGTACTTC. As protein: CASSLQLAEETQYF.